This T cell receptor (beta chain) was identified in a study of blood T cell repertoires in COVID-19. Study context: From the United States, Italy and Spain came samples of acute and convalescent COVID-19. PBMCs, B-cell-depleted T cells, or T cells provided the cDNA or gDNA that made up the material.

Original methodology: Reference gene primers were amplified, and this amplification served to estimate nucleated cell counts. Data came from immunoSEQ multiplex PCR; TCRdb stores just in-frame clones and leaves some out. V and J calls plus clone size are reproduced from that table; the DNA served to infer D and trimming. The table records approximately 150,000 clones, 65% to 85% of them present only once. The CDR3 length is 14 residues. Germline V lookup: CDR1 LGHNT, CDR2 FRNRAP. Trimming cost V 5 bases and J 0 bases, with 10 bases left between them. This clone came up once. This sequence was found in a man in his 70s with active or convalescent COVID-19. The specimen was peripheral blood. The rearrangement joins TRBV12-5 to TRBJ1-1; D possibly corresponds to TRBD1 (5 bases). This CDR3 reads CASGRTSLNTEAFF. The CDR3 nucleotides read TGTGCTAGTGGTCGGACATCCCTGAACACTGAAGCTTTCTTT.